This T cell receptor (beta chain) came from a study of blood T cell repertoires in COVID-19. This clone occurred a few times. This CDR3 region has 11 residues. V gave up 7 bases and J gave up 4 bases; unmatched junction bases: 2. The germline V gene has CDR1 GTSNPN and CDR2 SVGIG (reference sequence). Measured with immunoSEQ multiplex PCR; TCRdb has only the in-frame clones, and not every one. Of more than 80,000 clones listed, over 60% are singletons. Sequenced: peripheral blood. This sequence was found in a woman of 80 years or more with active or convalescent COVID-19. This sequence joins TRBV30 and TRBJ1-1, with 8 bases identical to TRBD1. CDR3 in DNA: TGTGCCTTAGACAGGGGCACTGAAGCTTTCTTT. Amino acid sequence: CALDRGTEAFF.